Listed below are T cell receptor beta chains from one sample, sequenced in a study of blood T cell repertoires in COVID-19. TCRdb keeps only in-frame clones here, not all; method: immunoSEQ multiplex PCR. The data contain roughly 260,000 clones, over 75% of them singletons. Sample: peripheral blood. These receptors all stem from a woman between 40 and 50 years old who had recovered from COVID-19. CDR3s include the opening cysteine and the closing phenylalanine or tryptophan. Each record gives: J gene, D gene, V gene, clone size, CDR3 protein, CDR3 DNA. A D gene is named only where the DNA matches it firmly. Only some rows state a clone size, as once, few, many or a class for expanded clones.

J: TRBJ1-3
D: .
V: TRBV27
size: .
CDR3: CASSSQGGGNTIYF
DNA: TGTGCCAGCAGTTCACAGGGCGGTGGAAACACCATATATTTT

J: TRBJ2-7
D: .
V: TRBV7-3
size: .
CDR3: CASASGDPANEQYF
DNA: TGTGCCAGCGCCTCGGGGGACCCCGCCAACGAGCAGTACTTC

J: TRBJ2-3
D: TRBD2
V: TRBV6-5
size: .
CDR3: CASKGGGIADTQYF
DNA: TGTGCCAGCAAGGGCGGGGGGATCGCAGATACGCAGTATTTT

J: TRBJ1-5
D: .
V: TRBV6-2/TRBV6-3
size: .
CDR3: CASSYSVGGNQPQHF
DNA: TGTGCCAGCAGTTATAGTGTGGGGGGAAATCAGCCCCAGCATTTT

J: TRBJ2-7
D: .
V: TRBV12-3/TRBV12-4
size: once
CDR3: CASSSTSFGEQYF
DNA: TGTGCCAGCAGCTCGACTAGTTTTGGCGAGCAGTACTTC

J: TRBJ1-3
D: .
V: TRBV6-6
size: .
CDR3: CASSYPGLIGNTIYF
DNA: TGTGCCAGCAGTTACCCGGGACTGATTGGAAACACCATATATTTT

J: TRBJ2-7
D: .
V: TRBV4-1
size: .
CDR3: CASSLTETLYEQYF
DNA: TGCGCCAGCAGCCTGACAGAGACCCTCTACGAGCAGTACTTC

J: TRBJ2-1
D: TRBD2
V: TRBV7-3
size: .
CDR3: CASSLHPTSGVNEQFF
DNA: TGTGCCAGCAGCTTACATCCGACTAGCGGGGTCAATGAGCAGTTCTTC

J: TRBJ2-3
D: TRBD1
V: TRBV18
size: .
CDR3: CASSLGTGESDTQYF
DNA: TGTGCCAGCTCTCTAGGGACAGGGGAGTCAGATACGCAGTATTTT

J: TRBJ1-2
D: .
V: TRBV7-2
size: .
CDR3: CASSLNGFYYTF
DNA: TGTGCCAGCAGCCTCAACGGTTTTTACTACACCTTC

J: TRBJ1-1
D: .
V: TRBV19
size: .
CDR3: CASSIQGRAEAFF
DNA: TGTGCCAGTAGTATACAGGGCCGGGCTGAAGCTTTCTTT

J: TRBJ2-7
D: .
V: TRBV27
size: .
CDR3: CASSLHDNYEQYF
DNA: TGTGCCAGCAGTCTTCATGACAACTACGAGCAGTACTTC

J: TRBJ1-2
D: .
V: TRBV5-6
size: .
CDR3: CASSLALSSGGYTF
DNA: TGTGCCAGCAGCTTGGCCCTCTCGTCGGGTGGCTACACCTTC

J: TRBJ2-1
D: .
V: TRBV3-1/TRBV3-2
size: once
CDR3: CASSQGQLIAYNEQFF
DNA: TGTGCCAGCAGCCAAGGACAGTTGATAGCCTACAATGAGCAGTTCTTC

J: TRBJ1-2
D: .
V: TRBV30
size: .
CDR3: CAWSLDSYGYTF
DNA: TGTGCCTGGAGTCTCGACAGCTATGGCTACACCTTC

J: TRBJ2-5
D: TRBD2
V: TRBV29-1
size: .
CDR3: CSVGLAGLQETQYF
DNA: TGCAGCGTCGGACTAGCGGGGCTCCAAGAGACCCAGTACTTC

J: TRBJ2-3
D: TRBD1
V: TRBV9
size: .
CDR3: CASSPRPSDRALADTQYF
DNA: TGTGCCAGCAGCCCACGTCCGTCGGACAGGGCATTGGCAGATACGCAGTATTTT

J: TRBJ2-5
D: .
V: TRBV24-1
size: .
CDR3: CATSDPRGPGETQYF
DNA: TGTGCCACCAGTGATCCGCGGGGGCCTGGGGAGACCCAGTACTTC

J: TRBJ2-6
D: .
V: TRBV5-6
size: .
CDR3: CASREERTFSSGANVLTF
DNA: TGTGCCAGCAGAGAAGAACGAACTTTTAGCTCTGGGGCCAACGTCCTGACTTTC

J: TRBJ1-6
D: .
V: TRBV19
size: few
CDR3: CASNPSTGYSPLHF
DNA: TGTGCCAGTAACCCTTCGACAGGATATTCACCCCTCCACTTT

J: TRBJ2-7
D: TRBD1
V: TRBV7-2
size: .
CDR3: CASSRPGQGRRSYEQYF
DNA: TGTGCCAGCAGCCGCCCGGGACAGGGGCGAAGGTCCTACGAGCAGTACTTC

J: TRBJ2-7
D: TRBD1
V: TRBV18
size: .
CDR3: CASSQGTGPYEQYF
DNA: TGTGCCAGCTCACAAGGGACAGGACCCTACGAGCAGTACTTC

J: TRBJ2-7
D: TRBD1
V: TRBV7-2
size: few
CDR3: CASSLAGPTGAGQYF
DNA: TGTGCCAGCAGCTTAGCTGGTCCTACAGGGGCGGGGCAGTACTTC

J: TRBJ1-1
D: TRBD1
V: TRBV7-3
size: .
CDR3: CASSRVHLGQPNTEAFF
DNA: TGTGCCAGCAGCCGAGTTCACCTGGGACAGCCGAACACTGAAGCTTTCTTT

J: TRBJ1-3
D: TRBD1
V: TRBV14
size: .
CDR3: CASSQGQGLGNTIYF
DNA: TGTGCCAGCAGCCAAGGACAGGGTCTTGGAAACACCATATATTTT

J: TRBJ2-7
D: .
V: TRBV7-8
size: .
CDR3: CASSLGTGAGKQYF
DNA: TGTGCCAGCAGCTTAGGGACAGGTGCGGGGAAGCAGTACTTC

J: TRBJ2-1
D: .
V: TRBV5-4
size: .
CDR3: CASRLGAGASYNEQFF
DNA: TGTGCCAGCCGCCTTGGAGCGGGTGCCTCCTACAATGAGCAGTTCTTC

J: TRBJ1-6
D: TRBD1
V: TRBV9
size: .
CDR3: CASSTTGERANSPLHF
DNA: TGTGCCAGCAGCACCACAGGGGAGAGGGCAAATTCACCCCTCCACTTT

J: TRBJ1-3
D: .
V: TRBV29-1
size: .
CDR3: CSVGQGSGNTIYF
DNA: TGCAGCGTGGGTCAGGGCTCTGGAAACACCATATATTTT

J: TRBJ1-1
D: .
V: TRBV9
size: .
CDR3: CASSVMGNTEAFF
DNA: TGTGCCAGCAGCGTCATGGGCAACACTGAAGCTTTCTTT

J: TRBJ2-2
D: TRBD2
V: TRBV6-5
size: .
CDR3: CASKMSSGSPGELFF
DNA: TGTGCCAGCAAGATGAGTAGCGGGAGCCCCGGGGAGCTGTTTTTT

J: TRBJ1-1
D: .
V: TRBV19
size: .
CDR3: CASSIGLISTEAFF
DNA: TGTGCCAGTAGTATTGGACTCATATCCACTGAAGCTTTCTTT

J: TRBJ2-5
D: .
V: TRBV30
size: .
CDR3: CAWSRAQETQYF
DNA: TGTGCCTGGAGCAGGGCCCAAGAGACCCAGTACTTC

J: TRBJ1-4
D: TRBD1
V: TRBV7-2
size: .
CDR3: CASSSTPGRGRVNEKLFF
DNA: TGTGCCAGCAGCTCGACCCCCGGGAGGGGGCGCGTTAATGAAAAACTGTTTTTT

J: TRBJ1-5
D: .
V: TRBV2
size: .
CDR3: CASSRLVSSNQPQHF
DNA: TGTGCCAGCAGTCGACTGGTGTCTAGCAATCAGCCCCAGCATTTT

J: TRBJ2-5
D: .
V: TRBV7-2
size: .
CDR3: CASSLVVSAGETQYF
DNA: TGTGCCAGCAGCTTAGTTGTCTCCGCGGGGGAGACCCAGTACTTC

J: TRBJ2-7
D: TRBD1
V: TRBV10-3
size: .
CDR3: CATRDRGIEQYF
DNA: TGTGCCACCCGGGACAGGGGGATCGAGCAGTACTTC

J: TRBJ2-7
D: TRBD1
V: TRBV5-6
size: .
CDR3: CASSFYRGTYEQYF
DNA: TGTGCCAGCAGCTTTTACAGGGGTACCTACGAGCAGTACTTC

J: TRBJ1-5
D: TRBD1
V: TRBV6-2/TRBV6-3
size: .
CDR3: CASSRDRGGGQPQHF
DNA: TGTGCCAGCAGTCGGGACAGGGGAGGCGGCCAGCCCCAGCATTTT